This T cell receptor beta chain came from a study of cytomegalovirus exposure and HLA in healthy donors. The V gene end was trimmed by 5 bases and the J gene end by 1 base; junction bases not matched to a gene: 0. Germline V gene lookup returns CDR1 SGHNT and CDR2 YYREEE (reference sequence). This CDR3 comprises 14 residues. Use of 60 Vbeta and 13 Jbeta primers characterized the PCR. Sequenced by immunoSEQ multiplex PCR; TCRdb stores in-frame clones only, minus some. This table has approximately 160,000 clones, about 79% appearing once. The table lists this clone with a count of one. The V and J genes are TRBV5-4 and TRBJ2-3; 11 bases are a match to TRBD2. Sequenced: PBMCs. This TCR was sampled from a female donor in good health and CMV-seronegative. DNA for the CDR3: TGTGCCAGCAGTAGCGGGGGGGGCACAGATACGCAGTATTTT. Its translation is CASSSGGGTDTQYF.